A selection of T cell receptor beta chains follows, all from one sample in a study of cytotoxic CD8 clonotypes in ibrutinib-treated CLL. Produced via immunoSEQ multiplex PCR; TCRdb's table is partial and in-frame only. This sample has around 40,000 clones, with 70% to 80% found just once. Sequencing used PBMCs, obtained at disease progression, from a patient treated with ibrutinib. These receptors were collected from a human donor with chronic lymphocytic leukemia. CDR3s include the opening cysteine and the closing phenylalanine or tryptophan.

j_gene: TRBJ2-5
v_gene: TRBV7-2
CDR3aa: CASSLAGSGQGETQYF

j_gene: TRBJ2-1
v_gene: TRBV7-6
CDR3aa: CASSPLLGEGEQFF

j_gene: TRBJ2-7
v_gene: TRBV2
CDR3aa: CASETSYEQYF

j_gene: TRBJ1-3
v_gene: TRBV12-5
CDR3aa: CASGFQGPGGNTIYF

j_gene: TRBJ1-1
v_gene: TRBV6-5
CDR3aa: CASSRQGFTEAFF

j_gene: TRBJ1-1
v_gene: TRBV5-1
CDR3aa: CASSMDRNTEAFF

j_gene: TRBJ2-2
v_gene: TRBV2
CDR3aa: CASSEGLRGTGELFF

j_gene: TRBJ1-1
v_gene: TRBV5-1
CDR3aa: CASSLGGQNTEAFF

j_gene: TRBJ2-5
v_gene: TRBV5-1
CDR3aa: CASSPGALAEETQYF

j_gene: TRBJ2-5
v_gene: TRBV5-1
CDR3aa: CASSLERTSGAQETQYF

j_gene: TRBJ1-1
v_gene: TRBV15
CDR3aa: CATSPQGGRRDTEAFF

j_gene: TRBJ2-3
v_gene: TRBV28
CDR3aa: CASSPSGGGHRDTQYF

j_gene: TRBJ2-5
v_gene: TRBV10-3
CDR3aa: CAISAGFLETQYF

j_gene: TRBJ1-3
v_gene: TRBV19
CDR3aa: CASIRDSSSGNTIYF

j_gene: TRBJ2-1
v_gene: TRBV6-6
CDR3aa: CASSPGLILEQFF

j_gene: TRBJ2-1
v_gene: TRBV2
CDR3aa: CASIPEIGYNEQFF